This T cell receptor beta chain was profiled in a study of T-cell memory formation after mild COVID-19. Study summary: TCR clusters were largely donor specific. Broader study findings: Pre-infection memory held some responding clones, suggesting pre-existing cross-reactive T cells responded.

Points on this clonotype: Its cognate antigen is unknown.

Trimming shortened V by 6 bases and J by 3 bases, and 12 bases separated the two germline ends. The CDR3 runs to 14 residues. Germline V gene lookup returns CDR1 LNHDA and CDR2 SQIVND (reference sequence). One entry per CDR3 protein, called by TCRdb with MiXCR from the 5' RACE reads. Among 280,000 or so distinct CDR3 sequences, 8% to 9% were seen once, and the ten largest hold around a fifth. The chain links TRBV19 to TRBJ2-4; D is possibly TRBD1 or TRBD2 (7 bases each). The source material was PBMCs or a T cell subset sorted from them (not recorded which). The origin of this receptor is a man between 18 and 29 years old who had mild COVID-19 (a few samples of this study predate the infection). Cell type and time point are not known. In DNA, the CDR3 is TGTGCCAGTAGGTCAGGGGGGGGCAAAAACATTCAGTACTTC. Translated, it gives CASRSGGGKNIQYF.